The clone carrying this T cell receptor beta chain was recorded once. This entry is derived from a study of shared clonotypes between healthy human individuals. Produced via immunoSEQ multiplex PCR; TCRdb's table is partial and in-frame only. The top ten hold 0.45% of the sample, which has about 1.5 million clones, approximately 98% seen once. Within Nashville, Tennessee resided all donors, each a Caucasian adult. V was clipped by 4 bases and J by 3 bases, with 12 bases between them. CDR1 is SGHKS, CDR2 YYEKEE, per germline (reference sequence). The CDR3 spans 14 residues. The sequencing sample was made of naive CD4+ T cells sorted from blood. Sample subset: CD45RA+ positively selected. V and J are TRBV5-5 and TRBJ2-3, with unresolved D. The source of this sequence is a man aged 30 to 39 in good health. The CDR3 DNA sequence: TGTGCCAGCAGCCCTCTTCGTGGGACAGATACGCAGTATTTT. Its translation: CASSPLRGTDTQYF.